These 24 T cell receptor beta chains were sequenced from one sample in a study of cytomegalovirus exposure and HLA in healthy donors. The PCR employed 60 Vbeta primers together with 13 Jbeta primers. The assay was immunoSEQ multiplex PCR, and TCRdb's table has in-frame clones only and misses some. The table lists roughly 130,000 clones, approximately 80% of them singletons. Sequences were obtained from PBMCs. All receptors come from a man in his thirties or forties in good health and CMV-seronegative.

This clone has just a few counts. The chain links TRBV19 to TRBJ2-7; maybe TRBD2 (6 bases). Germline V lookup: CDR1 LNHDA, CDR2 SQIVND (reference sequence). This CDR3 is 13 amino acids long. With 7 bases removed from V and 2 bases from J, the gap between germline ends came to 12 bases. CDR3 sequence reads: CASNEAGTYEQYF. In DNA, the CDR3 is TGTGCCAGTAACGAGGCGGGAACCTACGAGCAGTACTTC.

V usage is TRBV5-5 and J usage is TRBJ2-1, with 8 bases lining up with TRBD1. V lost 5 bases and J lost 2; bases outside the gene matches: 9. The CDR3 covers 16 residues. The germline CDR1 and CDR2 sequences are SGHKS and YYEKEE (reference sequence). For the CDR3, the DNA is TGTGCCAGCAGACGGGGACAGGTGAGCGCCTACAATGAGCAGTTCTTC. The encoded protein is CASRRGQVSAYNEQFF.

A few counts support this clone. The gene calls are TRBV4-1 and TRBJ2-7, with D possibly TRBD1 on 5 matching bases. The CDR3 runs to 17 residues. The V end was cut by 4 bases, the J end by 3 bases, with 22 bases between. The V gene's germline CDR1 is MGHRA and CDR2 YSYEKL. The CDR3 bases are TGCGCCAGCAGCCTCTCACCAAAGACAGTCGGTAGCTACGAGCAGTACTTC. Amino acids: CASSLSPKTVGSYEQYF.

DNA of the CDR3: TGCGCCAGCAGCCGACTAGGCTCCTACGAGCAGTACTTC. This sequence encodes CASSRLGSYEQYF. The chain couples TRBV4-1 to TRBJ2-7, with D maybe TRBD2 (6 bases). The V gene lost 4 bases and the J gene lost 0 bases, with 7 bases spanning the gap. Germline V gives CDR1 MGHRA, CDR2 YSYEKL. The length of the CDR3 is 13 residues.

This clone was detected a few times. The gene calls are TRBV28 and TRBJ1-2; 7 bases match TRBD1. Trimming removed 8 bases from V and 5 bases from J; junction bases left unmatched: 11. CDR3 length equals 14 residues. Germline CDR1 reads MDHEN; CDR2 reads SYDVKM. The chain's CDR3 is CASDKTGTVYGYTF. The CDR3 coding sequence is TGTGCCAGCGATAAGACAGGGACCGTATATGGCTACACCTTC.

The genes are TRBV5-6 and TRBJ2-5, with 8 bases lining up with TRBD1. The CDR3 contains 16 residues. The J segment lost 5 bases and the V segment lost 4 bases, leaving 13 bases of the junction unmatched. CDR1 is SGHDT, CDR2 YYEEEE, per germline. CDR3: CASSAHQGAVWETQYF. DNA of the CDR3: TGTGCCAGCAGCGCCCACCAGGGGGCGGTCTGGGAGACCCAGTACTTC. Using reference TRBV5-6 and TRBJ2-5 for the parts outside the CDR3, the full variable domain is DAGVTQSPTHLIKTRGQQVTLRCSPKSGHDTVSWYQQALGQGPQFIFQYYEEEERQRGNFPDRFSGHQFPNYSSELNVNALLLGDSALYLCASSAHQGAVWETQYFGPGTRLLVL.

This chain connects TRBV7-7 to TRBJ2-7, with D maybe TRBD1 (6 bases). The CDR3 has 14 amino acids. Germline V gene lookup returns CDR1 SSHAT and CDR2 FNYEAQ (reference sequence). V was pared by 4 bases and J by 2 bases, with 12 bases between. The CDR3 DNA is TGTGCCAGCAGCTCGGGGACACAAGCCTACGAGCAGTACTTC. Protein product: CASSSGTQAYEQYF.

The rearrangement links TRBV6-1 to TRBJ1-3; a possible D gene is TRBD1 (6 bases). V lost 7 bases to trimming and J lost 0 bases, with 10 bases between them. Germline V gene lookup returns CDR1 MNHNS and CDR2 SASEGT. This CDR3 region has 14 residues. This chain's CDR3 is CASTQGSSGNTIYF. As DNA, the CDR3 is TGTGCCAGCACCCAGGGGAGCTCTGGAAACACCATATATTTT.

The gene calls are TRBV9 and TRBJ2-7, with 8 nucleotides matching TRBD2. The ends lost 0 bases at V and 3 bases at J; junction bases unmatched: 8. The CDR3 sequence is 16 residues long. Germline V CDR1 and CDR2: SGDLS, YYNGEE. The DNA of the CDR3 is TGTGCCAGCAGCGTAGATCCGGGAGGGCTTATCTACGAGCAGTACTTC. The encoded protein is CASSVDPGGLIYEQYF.

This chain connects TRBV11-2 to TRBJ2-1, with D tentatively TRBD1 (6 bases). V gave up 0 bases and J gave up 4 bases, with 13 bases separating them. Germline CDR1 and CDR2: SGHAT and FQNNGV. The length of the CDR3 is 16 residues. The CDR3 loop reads CASSLDLAGEYNEQFF. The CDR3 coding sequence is TGTGCCAGCAGCTTAGATTTGGCAGGGGAGTACAATGAGCAGTTCTTC.

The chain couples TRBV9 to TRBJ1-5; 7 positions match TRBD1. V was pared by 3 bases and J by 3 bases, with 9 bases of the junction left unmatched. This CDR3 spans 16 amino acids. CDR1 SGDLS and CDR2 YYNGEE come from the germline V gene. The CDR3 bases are TGTGCCAGCAGCGGACGACCGGGACAGTTCAATCAGCCCCAGCATTTT. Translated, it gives CASSGRPGQFNQPQHF.

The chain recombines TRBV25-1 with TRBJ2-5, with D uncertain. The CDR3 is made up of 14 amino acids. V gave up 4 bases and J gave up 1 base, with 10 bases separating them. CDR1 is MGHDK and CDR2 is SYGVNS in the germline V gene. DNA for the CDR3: TGTGCCAGCAGTGCATCCTACGTCCAAGAGACCCAGTACTTC. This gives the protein CASSASYVQETQYF.

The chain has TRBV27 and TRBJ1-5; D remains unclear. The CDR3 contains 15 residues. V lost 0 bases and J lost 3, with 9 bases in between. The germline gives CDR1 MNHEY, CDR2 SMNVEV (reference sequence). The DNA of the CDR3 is TGTGCCAGCAGTTTATCACGGACTCACAATCAGCCCCAGCATTTT. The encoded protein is CASSLSRTHNQPQHF.

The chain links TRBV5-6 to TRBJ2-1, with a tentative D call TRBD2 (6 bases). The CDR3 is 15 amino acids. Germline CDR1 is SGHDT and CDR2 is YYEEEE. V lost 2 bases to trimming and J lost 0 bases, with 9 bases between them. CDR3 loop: CASSFGGISYNEQFF. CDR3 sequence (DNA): TGTGCCAGCAGCTTCGGGGGAATCTCCTACAATGAGCAGTTCTTC.

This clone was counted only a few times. The CDR3 sequence is CASSQTGTPTYEQYF. DNA of the CDR3: TGCGCCAGCAGCCAGACCGGGACTCCAACTTACGAGCAGTACTTC. The V call is TRBV4-1, the J call TRBJ2-7; possible D gene TRBD2, 6 bases. This CDR3 is 15 amino acids long. The V end was cut by 3 bases, the J end by 4 bases, with 16 bases between. Germline CDR1 reads MGHRA; CDR2 reads YSYEKL.

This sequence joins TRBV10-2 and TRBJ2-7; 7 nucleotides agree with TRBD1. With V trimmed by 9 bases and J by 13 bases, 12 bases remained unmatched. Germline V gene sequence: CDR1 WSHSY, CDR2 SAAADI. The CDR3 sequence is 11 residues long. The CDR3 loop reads CASLDGTVKYF. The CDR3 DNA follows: TGCGCCAGTTTAGATGGGACAGTAAAATACTTC.

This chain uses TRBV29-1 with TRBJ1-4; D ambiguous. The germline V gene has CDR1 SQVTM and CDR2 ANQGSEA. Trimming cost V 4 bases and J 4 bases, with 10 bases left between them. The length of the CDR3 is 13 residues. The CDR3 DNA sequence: TGCAGCGTTGGGGAGACCCTTAATGAAAAACTGTTTTTT. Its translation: CSVGETLNEKLFF.

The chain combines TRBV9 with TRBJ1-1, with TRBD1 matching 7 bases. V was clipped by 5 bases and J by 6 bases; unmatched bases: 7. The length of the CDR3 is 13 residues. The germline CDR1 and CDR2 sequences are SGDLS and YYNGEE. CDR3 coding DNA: TGTGCCAGCAGTCCAACAGGGGTCGCTGAAGCTTTCTTT. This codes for CASSPTGVAEAFF.

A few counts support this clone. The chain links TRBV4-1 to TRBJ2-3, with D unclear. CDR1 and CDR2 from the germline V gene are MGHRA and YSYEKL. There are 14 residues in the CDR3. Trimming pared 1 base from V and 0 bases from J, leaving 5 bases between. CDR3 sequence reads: CASSQAVSTDTQYF. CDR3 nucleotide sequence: TGCGCCAGCAGCCAAGCGGTAAGCACAGATACGCAGTATTTT.

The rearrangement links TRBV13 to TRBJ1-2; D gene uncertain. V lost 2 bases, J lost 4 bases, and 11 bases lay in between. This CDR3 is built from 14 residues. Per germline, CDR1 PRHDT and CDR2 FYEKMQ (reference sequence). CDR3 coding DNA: TGTGCCAGCAGCTTAACTGGGCATCGCTATGGCTACACCTTC. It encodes CASSLTGHRYGYTF.

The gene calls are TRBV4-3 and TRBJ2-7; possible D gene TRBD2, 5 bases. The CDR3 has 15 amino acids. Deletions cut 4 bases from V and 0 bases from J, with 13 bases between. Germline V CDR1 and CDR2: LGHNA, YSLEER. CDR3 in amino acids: CASSPSTDFSYEQYF. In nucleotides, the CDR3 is TGCGCCAGCAGCCCGTCGACGGACTTCTCCTACGAGCAGTACTTC.

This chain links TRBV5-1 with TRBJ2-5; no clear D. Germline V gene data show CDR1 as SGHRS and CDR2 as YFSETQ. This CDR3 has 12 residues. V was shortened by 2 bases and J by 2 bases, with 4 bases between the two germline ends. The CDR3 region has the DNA TGCGCCAGCAGCTTCCTTCAAGAGACCCAGTACTTC. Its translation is CASSFLQETQYF.

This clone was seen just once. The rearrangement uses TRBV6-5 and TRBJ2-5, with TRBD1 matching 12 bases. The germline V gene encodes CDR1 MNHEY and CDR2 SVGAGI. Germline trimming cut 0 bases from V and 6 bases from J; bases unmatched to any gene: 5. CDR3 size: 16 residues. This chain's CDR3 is CASSYSGTGGAQTQYF. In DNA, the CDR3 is TGTGCCAGCAGTTACTCGGGGACAGGGGGCGCGCAGACCCAGTACTTC.

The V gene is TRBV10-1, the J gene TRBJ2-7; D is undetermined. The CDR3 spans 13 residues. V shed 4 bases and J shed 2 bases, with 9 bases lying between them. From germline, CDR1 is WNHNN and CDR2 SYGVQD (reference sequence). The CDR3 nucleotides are TGCGCCAGCAGTGCCGGGTCCGCCTACGAGCAGTACTTC. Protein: CASSAGSAYEQYF.